These T cell receptor beta chains were read from a single sample in a study of blood T cell repertoires in COVID-19. TCRdb keeps only in-frame clones here, not all; method: immunoSEQ multiplex PCR. Of more than 95,000 clones detected, 70% to 90% appear once; the ten largest clones hold 3.5% to 4%. Source material: peripheral blood. Receptors originate from a woman aged 50 to 65 with acute or convalescent COVID-19. The CDR3 runs from the conserved cysteine through the conserved F or W. The D gene is left open where the match is weak. Clone sizes are given selectively: once, few, many, or a class where the clone is expanded.

size: .; V: TRBV19; D: .; length: 13; J: TRBJ1-2; CDR3: CASRRGVPYGYTF; DNA: TGTGCCAGCCGCCGGGGGGTTCCCTATGGCTACACCTTC
size: .; V: TRBV6-6; D: .; length: 14; J: TRBJ1-1; CDR3: CASSYSRADPEAFF; DNA: TGTGCCAGCAGTTACTCGAGGGCAGACCCAGAAGCTTTCTTT
size: .; V: TRBV28; D: .; length: 12; J: TRBJ1-2; CDR3: CASSAAGYGYTF; DNA: TGTGCCAGCAGCGCCGCGGGATATGGCTACACCTTC
size: .; V: TRBV19; D: TRBD1; length: 13; J: TRBJ1-2; CDR3: CASSRQGPYGYTF; DNA: TGTGCCAGTAGTCGACAGGGCCCCTATGGCTACACCTTC
size: .; V: TRBV29-1; D: TRBD2; length: 19; J: TRBJ2-1; CDR3: CSARGLGLAGEGWINEQFF; DNA: TGCAGCGCACGTGGTCTGGGACTAGCGGGAGAGGGTTGGATCAATGAGCAGTTCTTC
size: .; V: TRBV28; D: .; length: 14; J: TRBJ1-1; CDR3: CASRPGDLSTEAFF; DNA: TGTGCCAGCCGGCCGGGGGACCTAAGCACTGAAGCTTTCTTT
size: .; V: TRBV28; D: .; length: 12; J: TRBJ2-7; CDR3: CASIAAPYEQYF; DNA: TGTGCCAGCATAGCGGCCCCTTACGAGCAGTACTTC
size: .; V: TRBV7-9; D: TRBD1; length: 16; J: TRBJ1-2; CDR3: CASSLAGGPSNYGYTF; DNA: TGTGCCAGCAGCTTAGCAGGGGGCCCCTCCAACTATGGCTACACCTTC
size: few; V: TRBV5-6; D: TRBD1; length: 14; J: TRBJ1-1; CDR3: CASSLRTGAVGAFF; DNA: TGTGCCAGCAGCTTACGGACAGGGGCAGTAGGAGCTTTCTTT
size: few; V: TRBV20-1; D: TRBD1; length: 11; J: TRBJ1-1; CDR3: CSARGQSRAFF; DNA: TGCAGTGCTAGGGGACAGTCACGAGCTTTCTTT
size: .; V: TRBV7-8; D: TRBD2; length: 17; J: TRBJ2-5; CDR3: CASSRVGSGGARETQYF; DNA: TGTGCCAGCAGCAGGGTCGGCAGCGGGGGGGCCAGAGAGACCCAGTACTTC
size: .; V: TRBV6-5; D: TRBD2; length: 12; J: TRBJ2-5; CDR3: CASTGTRETQYF; DNA: TGTGCCAGCACCGGGACTAGGGAGACCCAGTACTTC
size: few; V: TRBV7-9; D: .; length: 15; J: TRBJ2-5; CDR3: CASSPSPGEQETQYF; DNA: TGTGCCAGCAGCCCTTCTCCAGGGGAGCAAGAGACCCAGTACTTC
size: .; V: TRBV4-1; D: .; length: 15; J: TRBJ1-3; CDR3: CASSPEERTGNTIYF; DNA: TGCGCCAGCAGCCCAGAGGAGAGGACTGGAAACACCATATATTTT
size: .; V: TRBV6-4; D: .; length: 14; J: TRBJ1-1; CDR3: CASRNREKFSEAFF; DNA: TGTGCCAGCAGAAACAGGGAGAAATTCAGTGAAGCTTTCTTT
size: .; V: TRBV5-1; D: .; length: 15; J: TRBJ1-4; CDR3: CASSITGPEDEKLFF; DNA: TGCGCCAGCAGCATTACAGGCCCCGAAGATGAAAAACTGTTTTTT
size: .; V: TRBV19; D: .; length: 12; J: TRBJ1-2; CDR3: CASSVAVNGYTF; DNA: TGTGCCAGTAGTGTTGCAGTGAATGGCTACACCTTC
size: .; V: TRBV6-5; D: TRBD1; length: 16; J: TRBJ1-6; CDR3: CASSFDLDRANSPLHF; DNA: TGTGCCAGCAGTTTTGACCTCGACAGGGCAAATTCACCCCTCCACTTT
size: .; V: TRBV7-8; D: .; length: 13; J: TRBJ2-2; CDR3: CASGSRAGGELFF; DNA: TGTGCCAGCGGGTCGAGGGCGGGCGGGGAGCTGTTTTTT
size: .; V: TRBV7-9; D: .; length: 14; J: TRBJ2-7; CDR3: CASSTTGTPYEQYF; DNA: TGTGCCAGCAGCACAACCGGGACACCCTACGAGCAGTACTTC
size: .; V: TRBV28; D: TRBD2; length: 14; J: TRBJ2-7; CDR3: CASSGSGTTNRQYF; DNA: TGTGCCAGCAGTGGCTCCGGGACTACGAATCGACAGTACTTC
size: .; V: TRBV7-9; D: .; length: 18; J: TRBJ2-1; CDR3: CASSLVGGQTNLYNEQFF; DNA: TGTGCCAGCAGCTTAGTGGGGGGACAGACCAACTTATACAATGAGCAGTTCTTC
size: .; V: TRBV5-1; D: TRBD1; length: 14; J: TRBJ2-7; CDR3: CASSLGRGRDEQYF; DNA: TGCGCCAGCAGCTTGGGCAGGGGGCGCGACGAGCAGTACTTC
size: once; V: TRBV4-1; D: TRBD2; length: 16; J: TRBJ2-5; CDR3: CASSQGLAGLQETQYF; DNA: TGCGCCAGCAGCCAAGGGTTAGCGGGACTACAAGAGACCCAGTACTTC
size: .; V: TRBV29-1; D: .; length: 10; J: TRBJ1-1; CDR3: CSVQNTEAFF; DNA: TGCAGCGTTCAGAACACTGAAGCTTTCTTT
size: .; V: TRBV27; D: .; length: 14; J: TRBJ2-5; CDR3: CASSLSTGQWAQYF; DNA: TGTGCCAGCAGTTTATCTACCGGACAGTGGGCCCAGTACTTC
size: medium-sized; V: TRBV5-4; D: .; length: 14; J: TRBJ1-3; CDR3: CASSFGPLGNTIYF; DNA: TGTGCCAGCAGCTTTGGTCCGCTAGGAAACACCATATATTTT
size: .; V: TRBV4-1; D: .; length: 14; J: TRBJ1-5; CDR3: CASSPDTSNQPQHF; DNA: TGCGCCAGCAGCCCGGACACAAGCAATCAGCCCCAGCATTTT
size: .; V: TRBV5-4; D: .; length: 15; J: TRBJ1-2; CDR3: CASSLEYGTFYGYTF; DNA: TGTGCCAGCAGCTTGGAATACGGGACTTTCTATGGCTACACCTTC
size: .; V: TRBV4-1; D: .; length: 15; J: TRBJ2-7; CDR3: CASSLTSGTTYEQYF; DNA: TGCGCCAGCAGCCTTACGTCAGGGACAACCTACGAGCAGTACTTC
size: .; V: TRBV7-2; D: .; length: 16; J: TRBJ2-5; CDR3: CASSLAVQGGGETQYF; DNA: TGTGCCAGCAGCTTAGCTGTTCAGGGGGGCGGAGAGACCCAGTACTTC
size: .; V: TRBV6-1; D: TRBD2; length: 15; J: TRBJ2-1; CDR3: CASSVASGDYNEQFF; DNA: TGTGCCAGCAGTGTAGCTAGCGGGGACTACAATGAGCAGTTCTTC
size: .; V: TRBV3-1/TRBV3-2; D: TRBD1; length: 14; J: TRBJ1-2; CDR3: CASSPGQGSNGYTF; DNA: TGTGCCAGCAGCCCAGGACAGGGTTCTAATGGCTACACCTTC
size: .; V: TRBV28; D: TRBD1; length: 14; J: TRBJ1-4; CDR3: CASRKQGDGEKLFF; DNA: TGTGCCAGCAGAAAACAGGGGGACGGAGAAAAACTGTTTTTT
size: .; V: TRBV5-1; D: TRBD1; length: 15; J: TRBJ2-2; CDR3: CASSLRGLGTGELFF; DNA: TGCGCCAGCAGCTTAAGGGGGCTGGGGACCGGGGAGCTGTTTTTT
size: .; V: TRBV7-2; D: .; length: 17; J: TRBJ2-4; CDR3: CASAGHLTVLAKNIQYF; DNA: TGTGCCAGCGCAGGGCATTTGACTGTTCTAGCCAAAAACATTCAGTACTTC
size: .; V: TRBV18; D: .; length: 15; J: TRBJ2-1; CDR3: CASSPLGRGYNEQFF; DNA: TGTGCCAGCTCCCCCCTAGGGAGAGGCTACAATGAGCAGTTCTTC
size: once; V: TRBV10-3; D: TRBD1; length: 15; J: TRBJ2-7; CDR3: CAISSVGQPSYEQYF; DNA: TGTGCCATCAGTTCGGTGGGACAGCCTAGTTACGAGCAGTACTTC
size: .; V: TRBV6-5; D: TRBD1; length: 14; J: TRBJ1-5; CDR3: CASKTGSDNQPQHF; DNA: TGTGCCAGCAAGACAGGGTCGGACAATCAGCCCCAGCATTTT
size: .; V: TRBV5-1; D: TRBD2; length: 17; J: TRBJ2-5; CDR3: CASSLGLGGGFQETQYF; DNA: TGCGCCAGCAGCTTGGGACTAGGCGGGGGTTTTCAAGAGACCCAGTACTTC
size: once; V: TRBV29-1; D: .; length: 18; J: TRBJ1-1; CDR3: CSASSPMRTADPGRQAFF; DNA: TGCAGCGCCTCGAGCCCAATGAGGACTGCGGATCCTGGTAGGCAAGCTTTCTTT
size: .; V: TRBV15; D: TRBD2; length: 18; J: TRBJ2-6; CDR3: CATSREGSGGSGANVLTF; DNA: TGTGCCACCAGCAGAGAGGGTAGCGGGGGCTCTGGGGCCAACGTCCTGACTTTC
size: .; V: TRBV18; D: .; length: 15; J: TRBJ1-1; CDR3: CASSLSLQENTEAFF; DNA: TGTGCCAGCTCACTTTCGCTACAGGAGAACACTGAAGCTTTCTTT
size: .; V: TRBV19; D: .; length: 15; J: TRBJ1-1; CDR3: CASSNSLILNTEAFF; DNA: TGTGCCAGTAGTAACAGCCTCATCCTGAACACTGAAGCTTTCTTT
size: .; V: TRBV6-6; D: .; length: 17; J: TRBJ2-6; CDR3: CASSRLDKRAGANVLTF; DNA: TGTGCCAGCAGCCGACTAGACAAGAGGGCCGGGGCCAACGTCCTGACTTTC